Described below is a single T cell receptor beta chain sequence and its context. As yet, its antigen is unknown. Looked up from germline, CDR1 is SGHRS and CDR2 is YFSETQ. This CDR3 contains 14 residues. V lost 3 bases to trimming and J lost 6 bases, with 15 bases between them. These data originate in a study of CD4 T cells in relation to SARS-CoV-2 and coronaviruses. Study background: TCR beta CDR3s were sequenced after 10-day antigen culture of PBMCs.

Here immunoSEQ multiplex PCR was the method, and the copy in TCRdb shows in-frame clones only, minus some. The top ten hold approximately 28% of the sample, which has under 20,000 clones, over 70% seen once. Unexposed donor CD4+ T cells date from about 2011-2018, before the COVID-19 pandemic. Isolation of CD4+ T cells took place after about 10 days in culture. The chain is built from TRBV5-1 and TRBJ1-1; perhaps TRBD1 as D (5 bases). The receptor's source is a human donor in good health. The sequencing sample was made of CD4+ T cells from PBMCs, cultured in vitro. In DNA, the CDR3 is TGCGCCAGCAGCTCCGGGACGCCTACATCTGAAGCTTTCTTT. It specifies CASSSGTPTSEAFF.